The 26 T cell receptor beta chains in this list originate from one sample, sequenced in a study of metastatic and nonmetastatic thyroid tumors. Treatment of any kind had been given to no patient before thyroid surgery. TCRdb reprocessed the PCR reads using MiXCR. Among under 50,000 clones listed, over 15% were seen once. Sequencing used tumor tissue. These receptors were taken from a female donor with papillary thyroid cancer or a benign thyroid nodule (not recorded which). Some clones in this sample may be carry-over from other donors' samples.

This clone was seen at least ten times. The V and J genes are TRBV3-1 and TRBJ1-6; D is unclear. This CDR3 comprises 14 residues. CDR1 and CDR2 from the germline V gene are LGHDT and YNNKEL (reference sequence). Between the trimmed V and J ends, which lost 4 bases and 3 bases, there was a span of 7 bases. CDR3 DNA: TGTGCCAGCAGCCTTTTCCTCTATAATTCACCCCTCCACTTT. This translates into CASSLFLYNSPLHF.

This clone was observed a few times. Mismatch with germline at one junction end may stem from a read error. The J gene is TRBJ2-1, the V gene TRBV6-1, with 8 bases lining up with TRBD2. There are 15 residues in the CDR3. Germline CDR1 and CDR2: MNHNS and SASEGT. The CDR3 loop is CARSQTSGGYNEQFF. Written as DNA, the CDR3 is TGTGCCCGCAGCCAAACTAGCGGTGGATACAATGAGCAGTTCTTC.

This clone came up once. The chain carries TRBV11-2 and TRBJ2-7; the D gene is possibly TRBD1 (6 bases). Germline CDR1 is SGHAT and CDR2 is FQNNGV. There are 14 residues in the CDR3. V was shortened by 1 base and J by 1 base, with 8 bases between the two germline ends. CDR3 DNA sequence: TGTGCCAGCAGCTTAGGACAGGTTTCCTACGAGCAGTACTTC. This encodes CASSLGQVSYEQYF.

The J gene is TRBJ2-3, the V gene TRBV9, with 11 bases identical to TRBD2. This CDR3 spans 17 amino acids. Germline V gene lookup returns CDR1 SGDLS and CDR2 YYNGEE. V shed 3 bases and J 6 bases; nucleotides not matched to a gene: 12. The CDR3 nucleotides are TGTGCCAGCAGCGCGCGACTAGCGGGGACCAGAGTGGATACGCAGTATTTT. It translates to CASSARLAGTRVDTQYF.

The chain is built from TRBV7-9 and TRBJ2-1, with D uncertain. V lost 5 bases and J 3 bases, leaving 11 bases between the germline ends. The CDR3 extends over 14 amino acids. Germline CDR1 and CDR2: SEHNR and FQNEAQ (reference sequence). CDR3 in amino acids: CASSPGVVYNEQFF. DNA for the CDR3: TGTGCCAGCAGCCCAGGAGTTGTCTACAATGAGCAGTTCTTC.

This clone was recorded many times. This chain uses TRBV20-1 with TRBJ2-3; D gene unclear. The CDR3 is made up of 14 amino acids. The germline V gene encodes CDR1 DFQATT and CDR2 SNEGSKA (reference sequence). Trimming stripped 6 bases from V and 2 bases from J, with 15 bases between. CDR3 bases: TGCAGTGCCGAAGATTCGTCAGCCACAGATACGCAGTATTTT. Translated, it gives CSAEDSSATDTQYF.

This clone was observed at least ten times. The chain links TRBV9 to TRBJ2-1, with D hard to call. Germline loops: CDR1 SGDLS, CDR2 YYNGEE. This CDR3 is 14 amino acids long. Trimming left V 3 bases short and J 8 bases short, with 15 bases between. In DNA, the CDR3 is TGTGCCAGCAGCGCCAGTTCTTGGCTTGATGAGCAGTTCTTC. Protein sequence: CASSASSWLDEQFF. Full variable domain (remainder filled in from reference TRBV9 and TRBJ2-1): DSGVTQTPKHLITATGQRVTLRCSPRSGDLSVYWYQQSLDQGLQFLIQYYNGEERAKGNILERFSAQQFPDLHSELNLSSLELGDSALYFCASSASSWLDEQFFGPGTRLTVL.

This clone qualifies as medium-sized. The chain is built from TRBV27 and TRBJ2-7, with D unclear. V gave up 2 bases and J gave up 3 bases, with 11 bases separating them. The germline CDR1 and CDR2 sequences are MNHEY and SMNVEV (reference sequence). The CDR3 is 14 residues long. The CDR3 nucleotides are TGTGCCAGCAGTTTAGTGTCCGAGCACTACGAGCAGTACTTC. This codes for CASSLVSEHYEQYF.

This clone has a handful of counts. The chain uses TRBV19 and TRBJ2-2; TRBD2 matches at 10 bases. This CDR3 comprises 14 residues. Germline-derived CDR1 and CDR2 are LNHDA and SQIVND (reference sequence). The J segment lost 7 bases and the V segment lost 6 bases, leaving 5 bases of the junction unmatched. The CDR3 region has the DNA TGTGCCAGTAGGCTAGCGGGAGTAAACGGGGAGCTGTTTTTT. Its protein product is CASRLAGVNGELFF.

This clone was counted only a few times. The rearrangement joins TRBV7-2 to TRBJ2-7; D is unresolved. Germline V CDR1 and CDR2: SGHTA, FQGNSA. CDR3 length equals 13 residues. Trimming took off 4 bases at V and 4 bases at J, with 11 bases between the two ends. The CDR3 region has the DNA TGTGCCAGCAGCTCAAATGGCTGGTACGAGCAGTACTTC. Encoded protein: CASSSNGWYEQYF.

Many counts were recorded for this clone. The chain has TRBV20-1 and TRBJ2-1; a weak D match, TRBD2 (6 bases). In germline, CDR1 is DFQATT, CDR2 SNEGSKA (reference sequence). This CDR3 has 14 residues. V lost 6 bases and J lost 3, with 15 bases in between. CDR3 DNA sequence: TGCAGTGCGATCGGCAAGGAGGGCTACAATGAGCAGTTCTTC. Its protein product is CSAIGKEGYNEQFF.

This clone was seen ten or more times. The chain couples TRBV18 to TRBJ2-3; 7 bases map to TRBD1. CDR3 length equals 15 residues. V shed 2 bases, J shed 1 base, and the junction held 3 bases outside the gene matches. The germline CDR1 and CDR2 sequences are KGHSH and LQKENI. For the CDR3, the DNA is TGTGCCAGCTCACCAAACAGGGGCGGCACAGATACGCAGTATTTT. It yields the protein CASSPNRGGTDTQYF.

This clone was observed at least ten times. This chain joins TRBV7-9 and TRBJ2-5; D unresolved. Germline V lookup: CDR1 SEHNR, CDR2 FQNEAQ (reference sequence). This CDR3 comprises 14 residues. The V end was cut by 1 base, the J end by 5 bases, with 11 bases between. The CDR3 sequence is CASSLVGIGETQYF. The DNA for the CDR3 is TGTGCCAGCAGCTTAGTTGGGATTGGGGAGACCCAGTACTTC.

This clone was detected ten times or more. The rearrangement joins TRBV12-3 or TRBV12-4 to TRBJ1-5; D is possibly TRBD1 (5 bases). Deletions cut 6 bases from V and 7 bases from J, with 13 bases between. The CDR3 has 13 residues. In DNA, the CDR3 is TGTGCCAGCAGCCCCCGGGGGAGACAGCCCCAGCATTTT. Amino acid sequence: CASSPRGRQPQHF.

The sample holds many counts of this clone. V usage is TRBV5-4 and J usage is TRBJ1-1, with D uncertain. Germline V lookup: CDR1 SGHNT, CDR2 YYREEE (reference sequence). V lost 4 bases, J lost 8 bases, and 21 bases lay in between. The CDR3 is made up of 15 amino acids. The CDR3 DNA reads as TGTGCCAGCAGCCCAAGCCCGGGAGTCATTTCGGAAGCTTTCTTT. It specifies CASSPSPGVISEAFF.

For this clone: A junction boundary mismatches the germline segment, possibly from a read error. The V call is TRBV20-1, the J call TRBJ2-7; 7 bases match TRBD1. The length of the CDR3 is 12 residues. CDR1 is DFQATT, CDR2 SNEGSKA, per germline (reference sequence). The CDR3 sequence is CSAKTGMCEHYF. Written as DNA, the CDR3 is TGCAGTGCTAAGACAGGGATGTGCGAGCATTACTTC.

Note on this clone: A read error is possible here, since a much larger clone lies one base away. The CDR3 does not close with the conserved phenylalanine or tryptophan, likely indicating a read error. This chain connects TRBV12-3 or TRBV12-4 to TRBJ1-4, with TRBD1 identical over 7 bases. The CDR3 loop spans 16 amino acids. After removal of 6 bases from V and 8 bases from J, the junction contained 15 bases not matched to a gene. The CDR3 bases are TGTGCCAGCAGGCAGCGACAGGGAAAGGCAGTGGAAAAACTGTTTCTT. This translates into CASRQRQGKAVEKLFL.

There are many counts of this clone. This chain links TRBV6-2 or TRBV6-3 with TRBJ2-1; 10 bases map to TRBD2. Looked up from germline, CDR1 is MNHEY and CDR2 is SVGEGT. The J segment lost 6 bases and the V segment lost 4 bases, leaving 15 bases of the junction unmatched. There are 18 residues in the CDR3. The CDR3 nucleotides read TGTGCCAGCAGTTCCCCTCCCTTCCTAGCGGGAGTTCGCAATGAGCAGTTCTTC. This encodes CASSSPPFLAGVRNEQFF.

The sample holds a few counts of this clone. V and J are TRBV28 and TRBJ1-1; TRBD1 is a possible D gene (5 bases). V was cut by 6 bases and J by 1 base, with 12 bases left in between. The CDR3 sequence is 14 residues long. CDR1 is MDHEN, CDR2 SYDVKM, per germline. This CDR3 reads CASSWGPRNTEAFF. The CDR3 nucleotides read TGTGCCAGCAGCTGGGGACCGCGGAACACTGAAGCTTTCTTT.

This clone has only a few counts. The junction and the germline gene differ at one end; a read error may be behind it. The chain links TRBV6-2 or TRBV6-3 to TRBJ1-2; 8 bases match TRBD1. This CDR3 spans 14 amino acids. Germline V gives CDR1 MNHEY, CDR2 SVGEGT. This CDR3 reads CASRSWTGFYVYTF. The CDR3 region has the DNA TGTGCCAGCAGGTCCTGGACAGGGTTCTATGTCTACACCTTC.

This clone was found many times. The chain links TRBV6-2 or TRBV6-3 to TRBJ2-7, with 7 bases that match TRBD2. With V trimmed by 5 bases and J by 0 bases, 22 bases remained unmatched. Per germline, CDR1 MNHEY and CDR2 SVGEGT. The CDR3 is 20 amino acids. As DNA, the CDR3 is TGTGCCAGCAGTCACACTGGCCGGGGAATGCTAGCGGTTAGCTCCTACGAGCAGTACTTC. It yields the protein CASSHTGRGMLAVSSYEQYF.

CDR3 nucleotides: TGTGCCAGTAGTATAGATCCCCAGGGCCTTAGCAATCAGCCCCAGCATTTT. Its protein is CASSIDPQGLSNQPQHF. V is TRBV19 and J is TRBJ1-5, with D possibly matching TRBD1 (5 bases). Trimming stripped 0 bases from V and 0 bases from J, with 12 bases between. Germline V CDR1 and CDR2: LNHDA, SQIVND (reference sequence). This CDR3 contains 17 residues.

This clone has at least ten counts. The genes are TRBV5-1 and TRBJ1-1; D gene unclear. Germline V gives CDR1 SGHRS, CDR2 YFSETQ. This CDR3 region has 15 residues. Trimming stripped 6 bases from V and 1 base from J, with 16 bases between. This CDR3 is CASTTVDGRNTEAFF. CDR3 nucleotide sequence: TGCGCCAGCACTACGGTTGACGGAAGGAACACTGAAGCTTTCTTT. Together with reference TRBV5-1 and TRBJ1-1, the CDR3 gives the full variable domain: KAGVTQTPRYLIKTRGQQVTLSCSPISGHRSVSWYQQTPGQGLQFLFEYFSETQRNKGNFPGRFSGRQFSNSRSEMNVSTLELGDSALYLCASTTVDGRNTEAFFGQGTRLTVV.

This clone has ten or more counts. This CDR3 is also generated by other DNA sequences in the sample. The chain has TRBV4-3 and TRBJ1-2; D gene unclear. The CDR3 consists of 16 residues. V shed 0 bases and J shed 8 bases, with 19 bases lying between them. Germline V CDR1 and CDR2: LGHNA, YSLEER. In nucleotides, the CDR3 is TGCGCCAGCAGCCAAGATGGGTGGCTGCGCTCCGGGGGCTACACCTTC. As protein: CASSQDGWLRSGGYTF.

This clone was seen at least ten times. The chain carries TRBV6-2 or TRBV6-3 and TRBJ1-5; possibly TRBD1 for D (5 bases). The CDR3 sequence is 15 residues long. With 5 bases removed from V and 5 bases from J, the gap between germline ends came to 16 bases. The germline V gene encodes CDR1 MNHEY and CDR2 SVGEGT. CDR3 amino acids: CASSTYGARDQPQHF. In DNA form, the CDR3 reads TGTGCCAGCAGTACCTACGGGGCCAGGGATCAGCCCCAGCATTTT.

This clone was observed many times. The CDR3 end shows no conserved phenylalanine or tryptophan, and so a read error is likely. The J gene is TRBJ1-1, the V gene TRBV19; possibly TRBD1 for D (5 bases). Germline-derived CDR1 and CDR2 are LNHDA and SQIVND (reference sequence). The CDR3 has 14 residues. V was trimmed by 3 bases and J by 1 base, leaving 9 bases between them. The DNA for the CDR3 is TGTGCCAGTAGTATTGGAGGGACGAACACTGAAGCTTTCCTT. Translating gives CASSIGGTNTEAFL.